The rows below give T cell receptor beta chains drawn from one sample of a study of blood T cell repertoires in COVID-19. Only in-frame clones appear in the TCRdb table, and some are missing; sequencing was by immunoSEQ multiplex PCR. This table has 75,000 to 90,000 clones, around 78% appearing once. The specimen sequenced was peripheral blood. The receptors come from a man in his fifties or sixties with COVID-19, enrolled during active disease. The CDR3 runs from the conserved cysteine through the conserved F or W. Fields, in order: V gene, D gene, J gene, clone size, CDR3 protein, CDR3 DNA. D genes are given only for firm matches. Size is stated for part of the rows, as once, few or many counts, or as a class when the clone is expanded.

>TRBV19|-|TRBJ2-1|-
CASSTLQGLGEQFF
TGTGCCAGTAGTACTCTCCAGGGGTTGGGGGAGCAGTTCTTC
>TRBV5-5|-|TRBJ2-2|-
CASSVTEYGTGELFF
TGTGCCAGCAGCGTGACAGAATACGGCACCGGGGAGCTGTTTTTT
>TRBV7-2|-|TRBJ2-1|-
CASSLWDSGGGEQFF
TGTGCCAGCAGCTTATGGGACTCAGGGGGAGGAGAGCAGTTCTTC
>TRBV19|TRBD1|TRBJ1-1|-
CASNPTIQGAEAFF
TGTGCCAGCAATCCTACGATACAGGGGGCTGAAGCTTTCTTT
>TRBV7-2|-|TRBJ2-1|-
CASSLVRELNEQFF
TGTGCCAGCAGCTTAGTCAGGGAACTCAATGAGCAGTTCTTC
>TRBV3-1/TRBV3-2|-|TRBJ1-5|-
CASSSKPGDQPQHF
TGTGCCAGCAGCTCCAAACCGGGGGATCAGCCCCAGCATTTT
>TRBV28|-|TRBJ2-7|-
CASYPNTQGSWDEQYF
TGTGCCAGCTATCCTAATACACAGGGTTCTTGGGACGAGCAGTACTTC
>TRBV9|-|TRBJ1-1|few
CASSAKIQPGGGTEAFF
TGTGCCAGCAGCGCAAAAATCCAGCCCGGAGGAGGGACTGAAGCTTTCTTT
>TRBV25-1|-|TRBJ2-3|-
CASSGVGADTQYF
TGTGCCAGCAGTGGAGTGGGAGCAGATACGCAGTATTTT
>TRBV12-3/TRBV12-4|-|TRBJ2-7|-
CASRKQGYYEQYF
TGTGCCAGCAGAAAACAGGGCTACTACGAGCAGTACTTC
>TRBV3-1/TRBV3-2|TRBD2|TRBJ2-3|-
CASSQGTSGVSDTQYF
TGTGCCAGCAGCCAAGGGACTAGCGGGGTCTCAGATACGCAGTATTTT
>TRBV6-5|TRBD1|TRBJ1-3|-
CASSYTGGGNTIYF
TGTGCCAGCAGTTACACAGGGGGGGGAAACACCATATATTTT
>TRBV5-1|-|TRBJ2-1|-
CASSLTRLAGNEQFF
TGCGCCAGCAGCTTGACTCGGCTAGCAGGCAATGAGCAGTTCTTC
>TRBV29-1|-|TRBJ1-1|-
CSVEWQERRWLGAFF
TGCAGCGTTGAATGGCAGGAACGAAGGTGGCTCGGAGCTTTCTTT
>TRBV5-6|-|TRBJ1-2|-
CASSNRGTPGGYTF
TGTGCCAGCTCAAATAGGGGCACCCCAGGAGGCTACACCTTC
>TRBV7-9|-|TRBJ1-5|-
CASSFGGASEGQPQHF
TGTGCCAGCAGCTTCGGAGGGGCCTCTGAGGGGCAGCCCCAGCATTTT
>TRBV2|TRBD2|TRBJ2-7|once
CASSGTERGGYEQYF
TGTGCCAGCAGTGGGACTGAGCGGGGGGGCTACGAGCAGTACTTC
>TRBV6-4|-|TRBJ1-6|-
CASSVHSYNSPLHF
TGTGCCAGCAGTGTCCACAGCTATAATTCACCCCTCCACTTT
>TRBV3-1/TRBV3-2|-|TRBJ2-1|once
CASSVSAYSYNEQFF
TGTGCCAGCAGCGTTAGCGCCTACTCCTACAATGAGCAGTTCTTC
>TRBV9|TRBD2|TRBJ2-2|-
CASSVGTSGSAWELFF
TGTGCCAGCAGCGTAGGGACTAGCGGGAGCGCTTGGGAGCTGTTTTTT
>TRBV6-5|-|TRBJ2-7|-
CASSYSQSYEQYF
TGTGCCAGCAGTTACAGCCAATCCTACGAGCAGTACTTC
>TRBV5-5|-|TRBJ2-7|-
CASSWAGSYYEQYF
TGTGCCAGCAGCTGGGCCGGGAGCTACTACGAGCAGTACTTC
>TRBV7-2|TRBD2|TRBJ2-5|-
CASQRGGEETQYF
TGTGCCAGCCAACGCGGGGGGGAAGAGACCCAGTACTTC
>TRBV5-1|TRBD2|TRBJ2-7|few
CASSLVPSGSTYEQYF
TGCGCCAGCAGCTTGGTGCCTAGCGGGTCTACCTACGAGCAGTACTTC
>TRBV12-5|TRBD1|TRBJ1-5|-
CASGIGQGSNQPQHF
TGTGCTAGTGGTATTGGACAGGGGAGCAATCAGCCCCAGCATTTT
>TRBV5-1|-|TRBJ2-2|few
CASSLGTNTGELFF
TGCGCCAGCAGCCTCGGGACAAACACCGGGGAGCTGTTTTTT
>TRBV15|-|TRBJ1-3|-
CATSRDTGREIRTSGNTIYF
TGTGCCACCAGCAGGGATACCGGGAGGGAAATACGTACCTCTGGAAACACCATATATTTT
>TRBV6-5|-|TRBJ2-1|few
CASSKGQNSYNEQFF
TGTGCCAGCAGTAAGGGACAAAACTCCTACAATGAGCAGTTCTTC
>TRBV9|-|TRBJ2-6|-
CASRAEGQSVSGANVLTF
TGTGCCAGCAGGGCGGAGGGACAGTCGGTCTCTGGGGCCAACGTCCTGACTTTC
>TRBV28|-|TRBJ2-7|-
CASSRRGYEQYF
TGTGCCAGCAGTAGGCGGGGCTACGAGCAGTACTTC
>TRBV9|TRBD2|TRBJ2-1|medium-sized
CASSARGDEQFF
TGTGCCAGCAGCGCCCGGGGGGATGAGCAGTTCTTC
>TRBV3-1/TRBV3-2|TRBD2|TRBJ2-3|-
CASTKREGADTQYF
TGTGCCAGCACCAAGCGGGAGGGGGCAGATACGCAGTATTTT
>TRBV5-5|-|TRBJ1-6|-
CASSLDEGRARHHNSPLHF
TGTGCCAGCAGCTTGGATGAAGGGAGGGCCCGACACCATAATTCACCCCTCCACTTT
>TRBV3-1/TRBV3-2|TRBD2|TRBJ2-1|-
CASRHSAGSSYNEQFF
TGTGCCAGCAGACACTCAGCGGGGAGCTCCTACAATGAGCAGTTCTTC
>TRBV10-3|TRBD2|TRBJ2-1|-
CAIIAGEVDNEQFF
TGTGCCATTATAGCGGGAGAGGTGGACAATGAGCAGTTCTTC
>TRBV12-5|TRBD1|TRBJ2-7|few
CASGLNIGTGGYEQYF
TGTGCTAGTGGTTTAAACATCGGGACAGGGGGTTACGAGCAGTACTTC
>TRBV5-5|TRBD2|TRBJ2-7|-
CASSLGLAGWYEQYF
TGTGCCAGCAGCTTGGGGCTAGCGGGATGGTACGAGCAGTACTTC
>TRBV10-3|-|TRBJ2-1|-
CAISGPRGEGVNEQFF
TGTGCCATCAGTGGGCCGCGGGGAGAAGGCGTTAATGAGCAGTTCTTC
>TRBV5-6|-|TRBJ1-4|-
CASSLPGPGEKLFF
TGTGCCAGCAGCTTGCCAGGGCCGGGTGAAAAACTGTTTTTT
>TRBV3-1/TRBV3-2|-|TRBJ2-5|once
CASSQQGETQYF
TGTGCCAGCAGCCAGCAGGGCGAGACCCAGTACTTC
>TRBV30|TRBD1|TRBJ2-7|-
CAWSVSGGGQYF
TGTGCCTGGAGTGTTTCAGGGGGCGGGCAGTACTTC
>TRBV28|TRBD1|TRBJ1-1|-
CASRNGQGITEAFF
TGTGCCAGCAGGAATGGACAGGGGATCACTGAAGCTTTCTTT
>TRBV7-2|TRBD1|TRBJ1-1|-
CASSLGSGGTEAFF
TGTGCCAGCAGCTTAGGATCAGGGGGCACTGAAGCTTTCTTT
>TRBV5-6|-|TRBJ1-6|-
CASSQPGSPLHF
TGTGCCAGCAGCCAACCCGGGTCACCCCTCCACTTT
>TRBV11-3|-|TRBJ1-3|-
CASSLDSHHGNTIYF
TGTGCCAGCAGCTTAGACAGTCATCACGGAAACACCATATATTTT
>TRBV5-4|TRBD1|TRBJ1-4|few
CASSLGQGNEKLFF
TGTGCCAGCAGCTTGGGACAGGGTAATGAAAAACTGTTTTTT
>TRBV14|-|TRBJ1-2|-
CASSQKQGYGYTF
TGTGCCAGCAGCCAGAAACAGGGTTATGGCTACACCTTC
>TRBV5-4|-|TRBJ2-4|-
CASSPGERQPIAKNIQYF
TGTGCCAGCTCCCCGGGGGAGCGCCAGCCGATAGCCAAAAACATTCAGTACTTC
>TRBV3-1/TRBV3-2|-|TRBJ2-7|-
CASSQGPWEQYF
TGTGCCAGCAGCCAGGGCCCCTGGGAGCAGTACTTC
>TRBV15|TRBD2|TRBJ2-7|-
CATSRDGTSGYEQYF
TGTGCCACCAGCAGAGATGGAACTAGCGGCTACGAGCAGTACTTC
>TRBV5-1|-|TRBJ2-7|-
CASSLVGGNEQYF
TGCGCCAGCAGCTTGGTTGGGGGGAACGAGCAGTACTTC
>TRBV7-9|TRBD1|TRBJ1-5|-
CASSYGPTGVRAPPQHF
TGTGCCAGCAGCTATGGTCCGACAGGGGTTAGGGCCCCGCCCCAGCATTTT